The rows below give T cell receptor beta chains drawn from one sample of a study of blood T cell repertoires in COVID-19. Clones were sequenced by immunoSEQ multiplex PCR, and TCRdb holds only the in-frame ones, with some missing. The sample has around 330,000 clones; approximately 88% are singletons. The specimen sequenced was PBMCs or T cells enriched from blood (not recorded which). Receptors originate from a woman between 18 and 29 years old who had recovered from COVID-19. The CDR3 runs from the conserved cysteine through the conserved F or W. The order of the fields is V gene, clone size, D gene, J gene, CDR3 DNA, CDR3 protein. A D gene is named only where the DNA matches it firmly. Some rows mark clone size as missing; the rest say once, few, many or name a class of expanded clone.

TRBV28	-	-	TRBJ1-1	TGTGCCAGCAGTTTCCAGGGAGGTAACACTGAAGCTTTCTTT	CASSFQGGNTEAFF
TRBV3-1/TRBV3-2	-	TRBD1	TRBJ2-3	TGTGCCAGCAGCCTCCGGACAGGGGGCAGCACAGATACGCAGTATTTT	CASSLRTGGSTDTQYF
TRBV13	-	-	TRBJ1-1	TGTGCCAGCAACCCGGGCAGGGACACTGAAGCTTTCTTT	CASNPGRDTEAFF
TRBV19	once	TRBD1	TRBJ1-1	TGTGCCAGTACCGCGGGACAGTTGAACACTGAAGCTTTCTTT	CASTAGQLNTEAFF
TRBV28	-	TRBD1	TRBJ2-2	TGTGCCAGCAGTTCGACAGGGCTCACCGGGGAGCTGTTTTTT	CASSSTGLTGELFF
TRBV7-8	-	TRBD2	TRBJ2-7	TGTGCCAGCAGCCCCAGGACTAGCGGGGGGGTCTACGAGCAGTACTTC	CASSPRTSGGVYEQYF
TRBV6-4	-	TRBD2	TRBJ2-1	TGTGCCAGCAGTGTCGGATCACTAGCGGCCTACAATGAGCAGTTCTTC	CASSVGSLAAYNEQFF
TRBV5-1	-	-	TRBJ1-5	TGCGCCAGCAGCTTGGCAGGTGCGGGACAGCCCCAGCATTTT	CASSLAGAGQPQHF
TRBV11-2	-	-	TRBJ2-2	TGTGCCAGCAGCTTAGATAGAAGTAGGGAGCTGTTTTTT	CASSLDRSRELFF
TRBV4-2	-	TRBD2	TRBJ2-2	TGTGCCAGCAGCCAAGATCTCCCAGCGGGAGGCCCGGTGAACACCGGGGAGCTGTTTTTT	CASSQDLPAGGPVNTGELFF
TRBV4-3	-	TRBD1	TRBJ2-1	TGCGCCAGCAGCCAAGAGGGCAGGGGGTACAATGAGCAGTTCTTC	CASSQEGRGYNEQFF
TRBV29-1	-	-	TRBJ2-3	TGCAGCGTTGACGGAGGAGGTCTTGGCACAGATACGCAGTATTTT	CSVDGGGLGTDTQYF
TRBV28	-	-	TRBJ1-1	TGTGCCAGCAGTCCGGATCGAGGTCTGAACACTGAAGCTTTCTTT	CASSPDRGLNTEAFF
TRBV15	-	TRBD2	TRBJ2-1	TGTGCCACCAGCAGAGATGGAATCTGGACTAGCGGGAGGAGCAATGAGCAGTTCTTC	CATSRDGIWTSGRSNEQFF
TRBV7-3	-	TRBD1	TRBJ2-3	TGTGCCAGCAGCAGACGGACAGGGCGGGATACGCAGTATTTT	CASSRRTGRDTQYF
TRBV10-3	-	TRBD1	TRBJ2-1	TGTGCCATCAGTGAGTCGAAAGTAAGGCAGGGACAGGGTCACAATGAGCAGTTCTTC	CAISESKVRQGQGHNEQFF
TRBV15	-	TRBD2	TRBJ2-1	TGTGCCACCAGCAGAGGCGGGGGACTAGCGGGGGATAGGGGAACGCAGTTCTTC	CATSRGGGLAGDRGTQFF
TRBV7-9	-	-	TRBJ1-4	TGTGCCAGCAGCTTAGGCCCGTACACAGCCCTGTTTTTT	CASSLGPYTALFF
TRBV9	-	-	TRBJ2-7	TGTGCCAGCAGCGTAGCTACCGGGGGCTACGAGCAGTACTTC	CASSVATGGYEQYF
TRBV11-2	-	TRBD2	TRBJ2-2	TGTGCCAGCAGTTTAGCGGGGGGGCCTCTCACCGGGGAGCTGTTTTTT	CASSLAGGPLTGELFF
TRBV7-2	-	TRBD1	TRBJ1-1	TGTGCCAGCAGCTTAGGAACAGGGGTGAACACTGAAGCTTTCTTT	CASSLGTGVNTEAFF
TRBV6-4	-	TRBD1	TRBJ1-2	TGTGCCAGCAGTGACGGACAGGGGGGGTATGGCTACACCTTC	CASSDGQGGYGYTF
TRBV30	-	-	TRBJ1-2	TGTGCTGGGGACCCGGGGAGGTATGGCTACACCTTC	CAGDPGRYGYTF
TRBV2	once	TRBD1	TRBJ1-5	TGTGCCAGCGCGGGACAGGGTGGAGGCAATCAGCCCCAGCATTTT	CASAGQGGGNQPQHF
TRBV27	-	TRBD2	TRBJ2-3	TGTGCCAGCAGTCCCTTAGCGGGGGGGCTTAATACGCAGTATTTT	CASSPLAGGLNTQYF
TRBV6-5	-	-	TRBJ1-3	TGTGCCAGTAAGGAGGTGCGAGCTGGAAACACCATATATTTT	CASKEVRAGNTIYF
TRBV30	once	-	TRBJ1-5	TGTGCCTGGAGCGAAAACAGGGATGGAAATCAGCCCCAGCATTTT	CAWSENRDGNQPQHF
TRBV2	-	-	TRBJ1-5	TGTGCCAGCAGTGGACAGACCGATAGCAATCAGCCCCAGCATTTT	CASSGQTDSNQPQHF
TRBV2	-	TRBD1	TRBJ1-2	TGTGCCAGCAGTGACGGACAGGGCCTCCTCCGCTACACCTTC	CASSDGQGLLRYTF
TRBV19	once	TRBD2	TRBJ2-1	TGTGCCAGTAGTACTGGGACTAGCGGGGGGGAAGAGGACAATGAGCAGTTCTTC	CASSTGTSGGEEDNEQFF
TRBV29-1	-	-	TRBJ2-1	TGCAGCGTTCCACAGGGTGCGGCTGTCAACAATGAGCAGTTCTTC	CSVPQGAAVNNEQFF
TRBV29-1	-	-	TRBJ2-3	TGCAGCGTTGAAGATACAGGTAGCACAGATACGCAGTATTTT	CSVEDTGSTDTQYF
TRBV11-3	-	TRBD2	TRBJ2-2	TGTGCCAGCAGCTTTTCAGGGAGGGGCACCGGGGAGCTGTTTTTT	CASSFSGRGTGELFF
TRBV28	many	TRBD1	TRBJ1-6	TGTGCCAGCAGTGACCCCGGGACAGCGTCGCCCCTCCACTTT	CASSDPGTASPLHF
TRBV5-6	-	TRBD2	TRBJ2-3	TGTGCCAGCAGCACGGCGACTAGCGCCGCAGATACGCAGTATTTT	CASSTATSAADTQYF
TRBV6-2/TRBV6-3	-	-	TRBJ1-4	TGTGCCAGCAGCGATTTGGGGGGGGACGGTGAAAAACTGTTTTTT	CASSDLGGDGEKLFF
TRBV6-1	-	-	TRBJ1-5	TGTGCCAGCAGTGAGGTACCAATTGGGGGGGGCAATCAGCCCCAGCATTTT	CASSEVPIGGGNQPQHF
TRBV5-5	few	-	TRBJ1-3	TGTGCCAGCAGCCGTACAGCCAGCTCTGGAAACACCATATATTTT	CASSRTASSGNTIYF
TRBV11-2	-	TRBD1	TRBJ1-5	TGTGCCAGCAGCTTAGGACAGGGAAGGGAGCCCCAGCATTTT	CASSLGQGREPQHF
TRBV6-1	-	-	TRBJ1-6	TGTGCCAGCAGTGCGAGGGCAGGCAGAAAAAGCTCCTATAATTCACCCCTCCACTTT	CASSARAGRKSSYNSPLHF
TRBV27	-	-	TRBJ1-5	TGTGCCAGCACCTCGAGGAGGGATATGCAGCCCCAGCATTTT	CASTSRRDMQPQHF
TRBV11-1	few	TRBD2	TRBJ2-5	TGTGCCAGCAGCCCAAGGGGAGGGGAGACCCAGTACTTC	CASSPRGGETQYF